This TCR beta chain was recorded in a study of shared clonotypes between healthy human individuals. Study-wide points: Limited genetic and exposure-history diversity came from having few donors. Incompleteness in sorted-subset sequencing, despite large depth, was shown by rarefaction. Memory subsets generally showed smaller estimated richness than naive subsets did.

Authors' analysis steps: ImmunoSEQ sequences covered only the junction and lacked quality scores; filtering therefore differed. Using immunoSEQ multiplex PCR, the repertoire was profiled, and TCRdb retains in-frame clones only, with some absent. That table is the source of V, J and clone size, and D and trimming were worked out from the DNA. The sample carries some 1.5 million clones, more than 95% recorded once. V was cut by 2 bases and J by 8 bases, with 15 bases left in between. Germline-derived CDR1 and CDR2 are ENHRY and SYGVKD. CDR3 length: 14 amino acids. Turning to this clone: Its antigen is not identified.

Sequencing used naive CD4+ T cells sorted from blood. The subset: CD45RA+ positively selected. The receptor was isolated from a man aged 30-40 years in good health. V gene TRBV10-3 combines with J gene TRBJ1-2; D perhaps matches TRBD1 (5 bases). The DNA for the CDR3 is TGTGCCATCAGTGAGGATGGGACCGCCTCAGGCTACACCTTC. Its translation is CAISEDGTASGYTF.